Shown below are 10 T cell receptor beta chains from a single sample sequenced in a study of T cells in localized non-small cell lung cancer. Using immunoSEQ multiplex PCR, the repertoire was profiled, and TCRdb retains in-frame clones only, with some absent. The table has almost 40,000 clones, 75% to 85% seen once. The sample consisted of PBMCs, taken before any cancer treatment. Source of these receptors: a woman aged 40 to 75 with stage II squamous cell lung carcinoma.

The J gene is TRBJ2-7, the V gene TRBV6-1; possible D gene TRBD2, 6 bases. Germline V gene lookup returns CDR1 MNHNS and CDR2 SASEGT. V lost 3 bases, J lost 5 bases, and 11 bases lay in between. The CDR3 extends over 13 amino acids. CDR3 region: CASSDQWGDEQYV. In DNA, the CDR3 is TGTGCCAGCAGTGACCAATGGGGGGACGAGCAGTACGTC.

V and J are TRBV2 and TRBJ2-1; D is unresolved. V lost 6 bases and J lost 0, with 12 bases in between. The CDR3 runs 15 residues. CDR1 is SNHLY and CDR2 is FYNNEI in the germline V gene. Written as DNA, the CDR3 is TGTGCCAGCAGGGGCGACTTAAGCTCCTACAATGAGCAGTTCTTC. Translating it yields CASRGDLSSYNEQFF. Combining the CDR3 with reference TRBV2 and TRBJ2-1 gives the whole variable domain EPEVTQTPSHQVTQMGQEVILRCVPISNHLYFYWYRQILGQKVEFLVSFYNNEISEKSEIFDDQFSVERPDGSNFTLKIRSTKLEDSAMYFCASRGDLSSYNEQFFGPGTRLTVL.

This clone occurred once. The gene calls are TRBV2 and TRBJ1-2; the match to TRBD1 covers 8 bases. This CDR3 comprises 14 residues. CDR1 SNHLY and CDR2 FYNNEI come from the germline V gene. With 2 bases clipped from V and 4 bases from J, the junction kept 3 bases outside the gene matches. The CDR3 DNA sequence: TGTGCCAGCAGTGAACAGGGGGCCTCCTATGGCTACACCTTC. Translating gives CASSEQGASYGYTF.

CDR3 coding DNA: TGTGCCAGCAGCCGCAATAGCGGGGGCGGGGAGCAGTACTTC. The encoded protein is CASSRNSGGGEQYF. The chain is built from TRBV7-2 and TRBJ2-7; 9 bases are a match to TRBD2. CDR1 and CDR2 (germline): SGHTA, FQGNSA. The CDR3 totals 14 residues. J lost 7 bases, V lost 5 bases, and 9 bases had no gene match.

Only one count was recorded for this clone. The chain is built from TRBV28 and TRBJ1-2; D unresolved. Germline-derived CDR1 and CDR2 are MDHEN and SYDVKM. There are 15 residues in the CDR3. V gave up 4 bases and J gave up 1 base, with 13 bases separating them. CDR3 sequence (DNA): TGTGCCAGCAGTTCCCTGACGGCGGGTAACTATGGCTACACCTTC. This sequence encodes CASSSLTAGNYGYTF.

The chain carries TRBV6-6 and TRBJ2-6; weak D call: TRBD2 (5 bases). Germline V gives CDR1 MNHNY, CDR2 SVGAGI (reference sequence). V was trimmed by 0 bases and J by 0 bases, leaving 6 bases between them. CDR3 size: 16 residues. The CDR3 sequence: CASSYSGSSGANVLTF. The CDR3 nucleotides are TGTGCCAGCAGTTACTCGGGGAGCTCTGGGGCCAACGTCCTGACTTTC.

The chain combines TRBV7-9 with TRBJ1-2; no clear D. The V and J ends lost 1 base and 4 bases respectively, with 10 bases between them. Germline V lookup: CDR1 SEHNR, CDR2 FQNEAQ (reference sequence). This CDR3 has 14 amino acids. CDR3 residues: CASSLGPDFYGYTF. The CDR3 DNA is TGTGCCAGCAGCTTAGGGCCCGATTTCTATGGCTACACCTTC.

The chain employs TRBV11-2 and TRBJ2-7; no reliable D call. The CDR3 is 13 amino acids. Between the trimmed V and J ends, which lost 2 bases and 3 bases, there was a span of 8 bases. Per germline, CDR1 SGHAT and CDR2 FQNNGV. The CDR3 DNA sequence: TGTGCCAGCAGCTTATCCCCTAGCTACGAGCAGTACGTC. This gives the protein CASSLSPSYEQYV.

The chain joins TRBV28 to TRBJ1-4, with D maybe TRBD1 (5 bases). Trimming cost V 1 base and J 4 bases, with 16 bases left between them. Germline CDR1 reads MDHEN; CDR2 reads SYDVKM. This CDR3 is 17 amino acids long. CDR3 sequence: CASSLLGRELGNEKLFF. CDR3 DNA sequence: TGTGCCAGCAGTTTATTAGGCAGGGAGCTTGGTAATGAAAAACTGTTTTTT.

The V call is TRBV5-6, the J call TRBJ2-6, with 9 bases fitting TRBD1. With V trimmed by 6 bases and J by 3 bases, 4 bases remained unmatched. The CDR3 loop spans 15 amino acids. Germline CDR1 SGHDT, CDR2 YYEEEE. CDR3 in DNA: TGTGCCAGCACACAGGGGGCATATGGGGCCAACGTCCTGACTTTC. It codes for CASTQGAYGANVLTF.